This is a list of T cell receptor beta chains from one sample in a study of CD8+ T cells in alopecia areata. Sequencing used immunoSEQ multiplex PCR; TCRdb keeps in-frame clones, though not all of them. The data show 150,000 to 200,000 clones, with around 60% seen just once and 12% to 15% held by the top ten. This specimen was CD4+ T cells sorted from blood, taken at week 24, from a patient treated with tofacitinib. These TCRs come from a human donor with alopecia areata. CDR3s include the opening cysteine and the closing phenylalanine or tryptophan. Each record gives: clone size, D gene, V gene, J gene, CDR3 protein, CDR3 DNA. The D gene is left open where the match is weak. Where a row states a size, it is once, few, many or the class of an expanded clone; other rows omit it.

NA	TRBD1	TRBV11-2	TRBJ2-5	CASSQGQGETQYF	TGTGCCAGCAGCCAAGGACAGGGGGAGACCCAGTACTTC
few	NA	TRBV5-1	TRBJ2-7	CASSPAITYEQYF	TGCGCCAGCAGCCCCGCTATAACCTACGAGCAGTACTTC
NA	TRBD1	TRBV29-1	TRBJ2-7	CSAGQGESYEQYF	TGCAGCGCCGGACAGGGGGAATCCTACGAGCAGTACTTC
NA	TRBD2	TRBV7-2	TRBJ2-7	CASSLGLAPYEQYF	TGTGCCAGCAGCCTTGGACTAGCGCCCTACGAGCAGTACTTC
NA	NA	TRBV11-3	TRBJ2-7	CASSQRVQSYEQYF	TGTGCCAGCAGCCAGAGGGTTCAGTCCTACGAGCAGTACTTC
NA	NA	TRBV6-5	TRBJ2-7	CASSYSMGYEQYF	TGTGCCAGCAGTTACTCGATGGGCTACGAGCAGTACTTC
NA	NA	TRBV23-1	TRBJ2-7	CASSQFKGQESSYEQYF	TGCGCCAGCAGTCAATTCAAGGGGCAGGAAAGCTCCTACGAGCAGTACTTC
NA	TRBD1	TRBV7-9	TRBJ2-3	CASTLDRATDTQYF	TGTGCCAGCACCCTGGACAGGGCAACAGATACGCAGTATTTT
NA	TRBD2	TRBV9	TRBJ2-5	CASSVVPLGRGGETQYF	TGTGCCAGCAGCGTAGTACCCCTCGGGAGGGGAGGAGAGACCCAGTACTTC
NA	NA	TRBV2	TRBJ1-3	CASSYSYSGNTIYF	TGTGCCAGCAGTTACTCATACTCTGGAAACACCATATATTTT
NA	NA	TRBV5-1	TRBJ2-5	CASSSDNEETQYF	TGCGCCAGCAGCTCGGACAACGAAGAGACCCAGTACTTC
NA	NA	TRBV30	TRBJ2-5	CAWSLGSRKTQYF	TGTGCCTGGAGTTTGGGGTCCCGGAAGACCCAGTACTTC
few	NA	TRBV28	TRBJ2-3	CASSSTVTDTQYF	TGTGCCAGCAGTAGCACTGTTACAGATACGCAGTATTTT
few	NA	TRBV30	TRBJ2-3	CACDRKSTDTQYF	TGTGCCTGCGACAGAAAATCCACAGATACGCAGTATTTT
NA	TRBD1	TRBV29-1	TRBJ1-2	CSVEVPRGHVYGYTF	TGCAGCGTTGAAGTGCCCAGGGGGCACGTCTATGGCTACACCTTC
NA	TRBD1	TRBV23-1	TRBJ2-7	CASTEVDRRHGPTTYEQYF	TGCGCCAGCACCGAAGTGGACAGGCGCCACGGGCCGACAACCTACGAGCAGTACTTC
few	TRBD1	TRBV10-2	TRBJ2-2	CASSRDRDTGELFF	TGCGCCAGCAGCCGGGACAGGGACACCGGGGAGCTGTTTTTT
once	TRBD1	TRBV6-5	TRBJ1-1	CASRPRDRVSTEAFF	TGTGCCAGCAGACCACGGGACAGGGTGAGCACTGAAGCTTTCTTT
NA	TRBD2	TRBV5-1	TRBJ2-3	CASSLGTSVSDTQYF	TGCGCCAGCAGCCTCGGGACTAGCGTTTCAGATACGCAGTATTTT
NA	NA	TRBV29-1	TRBJ2-3	CSVLMGTDTQYF	TGCAGCGTGCTAATGGGGACAGATACGCAGTATTTT
NA	NA	TRBV7-8	TRBJ1-5	CASSLGRAYNQPQHF	TGTGCCAGCAGCTTAGGCAGGGCGTACAATCAGCCCCAGCATTTT
NA	NA	TRBV7-8	TRBJ1-2	CASSLDKPYGYTF	TGTGCCAGCAGCTTGGACAAGCCCTATGGCTACACCTTC
NA	NA	TRBV29-1	TRBJ2-7	CSVTRTSSYEQYF	TGCAGCGTTACGAGGACAAGCTCCTACGAGCAGTACTTC
NA	TRBD2	TRBV5-1	TRBJ2-7	CASSIAGGSYEQYF	TGCGCCAGCAGCATCGCCGGGGGGTCCTACGAGCAGTACTTC
NA	NA	TRBV7-2	TRBJ1-2	CASSLDRGYYGYTF	TGTGCCAGCAGCTTAGATCGGGGATACTATGGCTACACCTTC
NA	TRBD1	TRBV29-1	TRBJ1-2	CSVGEKTGFGYTF	TGCAGCGTTGGAGAGAAGACAGGGTTCGGCTACACCTTC
NA	TRBD1	TRBV29-1	TRBJ2-5	CSAQGDQETQYF	TGCAGCGCCCAGGGGGACCAAGAGACCCAGTACTTC